The 14 T cell receptor beta chains below all came from one sample that was sequenced in a study of shared clonotypes between healthy human individuals. Profiling relied on immunoSEQ multiplex PCR, and the TCRdb table lists in-frame clones only, not all of them. The sample has roughly 2,300,000 clones, about nine tenths seen once. The sequencing input was naive CD4+ T cells from PBMCs. The subset: CD45RA+ positively selected. Every receptor here comes from a young man in good health. Some clones in this sample may be carry-over from other donors' samples.

The chain is built from TRBV29-1 and TRBJ2-1, with 11 bases matching TRBD2. The ends lost 4 bases at V and 6 bases at J; junction bases unmatched: 8. From germline, CDR1 is SQVTM and CDR2 ANQGSEA. The CDR3 contains 15 residues. The CDR3 sequence: CSVAGLAGVPNEQFF. CDR3 nucleotide sequence: TGCAGCGTTGCCGGACTAGCGGGCGTCCCCAATGAGCAGTTCTTC.

V and J are TRBV15 and TRBJ2-1, with D tentatively TRBD2 (5 bases). CDR1 LNHNV and CDR2 YYDKDF come from the germline V gene (reference sequence). The length of the CDR3 is 17 residues. The V gene lost 5 bases and the J gene lost 0 bases, with 17 bases spanning the gap. CDR3 nucleotides: TGTGCCACCAGCGGCCGCTCAAGGGAGTACTCCTACAATGAGCAGTTCTTC. It is translated as CATSGRSREYSYNEQFF.

This chain connects TRBV18 to TRBJ2-2; D gene ambiguous. The germline V gene encodes CDR1 KGHSH and CDR2 LQKENI. The V gene lost 6 bases and the J gene lost 0 bases, with 17 bases spanning the gap. The CDR3 contains 17 residues. CDR3 bases: TGTGCCAGCTCTCTTCGGCCCGGGCTTACGAACACCGGGGAGCTGTTTTTT. Protein: CASSLRPGLTNTGELFF.

CDR3 sequence: CASSDRLGDEQYF. CDR3 bases: TGTGCCAGCAGTGACAGGTTAGGCGACGAGCAGTACTTC. The chain joins TRBV6-5 to TRBJ2-7, with TRBD1 as a possible D gene (6 bases). The CDR3 has 13 residues. Germline V lookup: CDR1 MNHEY, CDR2 SVGAGI. V was clipped by 5 bases and J by 5 bases, with 13 bases between them.

This clone was observed a single time. The gene calls are TRBV27 and TRBJ1-5, with 7 bases that match TRBD1. The CDR3 contains 13 residues. V trimming: 9 bases; J trimming: 8 bases; junction bases outside the gene matches: 10. CDR1 and CDR2 (germline): MNHEY, SMNVEV (reference sequence). Here the CDR3 DNA reads TGTGCCAGACTGGACAGGAACCCCGAGCCCCAGCATTTT. Its protein product is CARLDRNPEPQHF.

The chain uses TRBV2 and TRBJ2-5; 12 bases align to TRBD2. The CDR3 runs to 14 residues. Germline values: CDR1 SNHLY, CDR2 FYNNEI. Trimming removed 5 bases from V and 6 bases from J; junction bases left unmatched: 4. CDR3 sequence: CASSLTSGSQTQYF. CDR3 DNA sequence: TGTGCCAGCAGTTTGACTAGCGGGAGTCAGACCCAGTACTTC.

The chain couples TRBV5-1 to TRBJ1-4; D uncertain. Trimming removed 4 bases at V and 0 bases at J, with 16 bases between. Germline CDR1 is SGHRS and CDR2 is YFSETQ. The CDR3 length is 17 residues. The CDR3 sequence is CASSPEAGSTTNEKLFF. In DNA form, the CDR3 reads TGCGCCAGCAGCCCGGAGGCAGGATCCACAACTAATGAAAAACTGTTTTTT.

Points on this clone: Other DNA sequences from this sample encode an identical CDR3 as well. The chain employs TRBV6-5 and TRBJ2-7, with a possible D match to TRBD2 (6 bases). The V end was cut by 6 bases, the J end by 2 bases, with 17 bases between. Per the germline V gene, CDR1 is MNHEY and CDR2 is SVGAGI. The CDR3 is made up of 15 amino acids. The CDR3 loop reads CASSPPGTGTYEQYF. The CDR3 DNA reads as TGTGCCAGCAGCCCACCCGGGACTGGAACCTACGAGCAGTACTTC.

This clone was picked up one time. The chain carries TRBV7-3 and TRBJ2-2, with TRBD2 identical over 9 bases. Trimming took 8 bases from V and 6 from J; bases not matched to a gene: 4. The CDR3 runs 13 residues. Germline CDR1 SGHTA, CDR2 FQGTGA. The CDR3 sequence: CASGVAGAGELFF. CDR3 bases: TGTGCCAGCGGGGTAGCGGGAGCCGGGGAGCTGTTTTTT.

The rearrangement joins TRBV10-3 to TRBJ1-1, with a weak D call TRBD1 (6 bases). The CDR3 is made up of 17 amino acids. In germline, CDR1 is ENHRY, CDR2 SYGVKD. V was clipped by 5 bases and J by 0 bases, with 19 bases between them. The CDR3 region has the DNA TGTGCCATCAGTCCTACGTTAGGGGGGACCATGAACACTGAAGCTTTCTTT. Translating it yields CAISPTLGGTMNTEAFF.

This rearrangement joins TRBV6-5 to TRBJ1-4; no definite D call. V lost 6 bases and J 1 base, leaving 9 bases between the germline ends. Germline CDR1 MNHEY, CDR2 SVGAGI. This CDR3 is built from 14 residues. The CDR3 sequence: CASRRSRTNEKLFF. CDR3 bases: TGTGCCAGCAGACGGAGCCGAACTAATGAAAAACTGTTTTTT.

The chain couples TRBV30 to TRBJ1-5; D unresolved. Looked up from germline, CDR1 is GTSNPN and CDR2 is SVGIG (reference sequence). Trimming cost V 3 bases and J 4 bases, with 10 bases left between them. The CDR3 spans 13 residues. CDR3 loop: CAWSEDGNQPQHF. CDR3 DNA: TGTGCCTGGAGCGAGGACGGGAATCAGCCCCAGCATTTT. The full variable domain, its missing parts supplied by reference TRBV30 and TRBJ1-5, is SQTIHQWPATLVQPVGSPLSLECTVEGTSNPNLYWYRQAAGRGLQLLFYSVGIGQISSEVPQNLSASRPQDRQFILSSKKLLLSDSGFYLCAWSEDGNQPQHFGDGTRLSIL.

CDR3 sequence: CAISGQDYNEQFF. Here the CDR3 DNA reads TGTGCCATCAGTGGACAGGATTACAATGAGCAGTTCTTC. The gene calls are TRBV10-3 and TRBJ2-1; a possible D gene is TRBD1 (6 bases). The CDR3 consists of 13 residues. CDR1 ENHRY and CDR2 SYGVKD come from the germline V gene. Trimming removed 4 bases at V and 4 bases at J, with 8 bases between.

This rearrangement joins TRBV28 to TRBJ1-3; D gene uncertain. The germline CDR1 and CDR2 sequences are MDHEN and SYDVKM. V was pared by 5 bases and J by 0 bases, with 8 bases between. The CDR3 has 14 amino acids. CDR3 in DNA: TGTGCCAGCAGTCAGGCCTCCTCTGGAAACACCATATATTTT. Amino acids: CASSQASSGNTIYF.